These 17 T cell receptor beta chains originate from one sample sequenced in a study of CD8 T cells in ankylosing spondylitis. MiXCR was run by TCRdb on the 5' RACE reads, yielding one entry per CDR3 protein. There are 150,000 to 200,000 distinct CDR3 sequences in the sample; roughly 12% occur only once, and 15% to 20% lies in the top ten. The sequenced sample was blood, either unsorted or a sorted T cell fraction (not recorded which). The receptor source for this set is a male donor with ankylosing spondylitis or in good health (not recorded which).

The chain has TRBV29-1 and TRBJ2-7, with 9 positions matching TRBD1. This CDR3 has 14 residues. After removal of 4 bases from V and 1 base from J, the junction contained 5 bases not matched to a gene. Germline V lookup: CDR1 SQVTM, CDR2 ANQGSEA. CDR3 protein: CSVVGQGYSYEQYF. CDR3 sequence (DNA): TGCAGCGTTGTGGGACAGGGCTATTCCTACGAGCAGTACTTC.

The chain couples TRBV4-1 to TRBJ2-7; 7 bases fit TRBD2. The germline V gene has CDR1 MGHRA and CDR2 YSYEKL. The ends lost 0 bases at V and 0 bases at J; junction bases unmatched: 2. This CDR3 has 15 amino acids. In DNA form, the CDR3 reads TGCGCCAGCAGCCAAGAAAGCGGGGCCTCCTACGAGCAGTACTTC. Translated, it gives CASSQESGASYEQYF.

CDR3 in amino acids: CASSSLIAGASSNEQFF. The CDR3 DNA sequence: TGTGCCAGCAGTTCATTAATAGCGGGAGCATCTTCCAATGAGCAGTTCTTC. This chain links TRBV12-3 or TRBV12-4 with TRBJ2-1; 9 nucleotides agree with TRBD2. V dropped 4 bases and J dropped 6; count of bases not matched to a gene: 13. The CDR3 consists of 17 residues.

Only a few counts were recorded for this clonotype. The chain is built from TRBV7-6 and TRBJ2-3; the match to TRBD1 covers 7 bases. The length of the CDR3 is 14 residues. V lost 5 bases and J lost 4; bases outside the gene matches: 6. Germline lookup yields CDR1 SGHVS and CDR2 FNYEAQ. CDR3 coding DNA: TGTGCCAGCAGCCCTCTCACAGGGGCAGATACGCAGTATTTT. This gives the protein CASSPLTGADTQYF.

V usage is TRBV28 and J usage is TRBJ1-5; the D is unclear. The germline V and J ends were trimmed by 4 bases and 7 bases, with 11 bases remaining between them. Germline-derived CDR1 and CDR2 are MDHEN and SYDVKM. The CDR3 covers 13 residues. CDR3 nucleotide sequence: TGTGCCAGCAGTTCTTGGGGAGGCCAGCCCCAGCATTTT. This encodes CASSSWGGQPQHF.

The table lists this clonotype with many counts. The rearrangement links TRBV12-3 or TRBV12-4 to TRBJ1-1, with D uncertain. The CDR3 spans 15 residues. V lost 7 bases and J 0 bases, leaving 15 bases between the germline ends. CDR3 coding DNA: TGTGCCAGCACCCCCGAAGAGGCTCTGAACACTGAAGCTTTCTTT. Its translation is CASTPEEALNTEAFF.

In its sample, this clonotype was seen a few times. The V and J genes are TRBV2 and TRBJ2-7, with TRBD2 matching 9 bases. CDR1 and CDR2 from the germline V gene are SNHLY and FYNNEI. This CDR3 comprises 14 residues. V was clipped by 7 bases and J by 5 bases; unmatched bases: 9. CDR3 amino acids: CASIGTSSSHEQYF. The CDR3 DNA follows: TGTGCCAGCATCGGGACTAGCTCATCCCACGAGCAGTACTTC.

The rearrangement links TRBV27 to TRBJ2-7; TRBD1 matches 10 bases. Germline V lookup: CDR1 MNHEY, CDR2 SMNVEV (reference sequence). The CDR3 sequence is 14 residues long. V lost 3 bases and J lost 7; bases outside the gene matches: 6. The CDR3 nucleotides read TGTGCCAGCAGTTTTTTCGGGACAGGGGAGGAGCAGTACTTC. Its translation: CASSFFGTGEEQYF.

This clonotype was seen at least ten times. The rearrangement joins TRBV5-1 to TRBJ2-3, with D perhaps matching TRBD1 or TRBD2 (5 bases each). Germline-derived CDR1 and CDR2 are SGHRS and YFSETQ. The germline V and J ends were trimmed by 1 base and 3 bases, with 9 bases remaining between them. The CDR3 runs to 14 residues. The chain's CDR3 is CASSLSGGTDTQYF. Written as DNA, the CDR3 is TGCGCCAGCAGCTTGTCTGGGGGTACAGATACGCAGTATTTT.

This chain joins TRBV4-1 and TRBJ2-2, with a tentative D call TRBD1 (6 bases). CDR1 MGHRA and CDR2 YSYEKL come from the germline V gene. V dropped 6 bases and J dropped 5 bases, with 10 bases sitting between them. The CDR3 extends over 13 amino acids. In DNA, the CDR3 is TGCGCCAGCAGGGGGGCACGTACCGGGGAGCTGTTTTTT. Protein sequence: CASRGARTGELFF.

This clonotype was recorded many times. J is TRBJ1-1 and V is TRBV29-1, with D possibly being TRBD1 (6 bases). Trimming took 0 bases from V and 6 from J, leaving 17 bases between them. The germline CDR1 and CDR2 sequences are SQVTM and ANQGSEA. The CDR3 length is 15 residues. The CDR3 reads CSVEDRDTQGAEAFF. The CDR3 nucleotides read TGCAGCGTTGAAGATCGGGACACACAGGGCGCTGAAGCTTTCTTT.

This clonotype showed up just once. This chain uses TRBV12-5 with TRBJ1-2; 7 bases line up with TRBD1. Per germline, CDR1 LGHNT and CDR2 FRNRAP. The CDR3 has 12 residues. The J segment lost 2 bases and the V segment lost 11 bases, leaving 5 bases of the junction unmatched. The CDR3: CAGGTANYGYTF. Here the CDR3 DNA reads TGTGCTGGGGGGACAGCCAACTATGGCTACACCTTC.

This clonotype showed up many times. The V call is TRBV7-9, the J call TRBJ2-7, with D possibly TRBD1 on 6 matching bases. V was shortened by 7 bases and J by 6 bases, with 13 bases between the two germline ends. CDR3 size: 12 residues. Germline CDR1 is SEHNR and CDR2 is FQNEAQ (reference sequence). CDR3 bases: TGTGCCAGCACCTCTTCAGGGGCCGAGCAGTACTTC. Its translation is CASTSSGAEQYF.

The chain carries TRBV12-2 and TRBJ2-7. TRBV12-2 is a pseudogene. The CDR3 spans 13 residues. The CDR3 coding sequence is TGTGCAAGTCACTCTAGCGGACTTTACGAGCAGTACTTC. Translation gives CASHSSGLYEQYF.

This clonotype has a handful of counts. The chain links TRBV11-3 to TRBJ2-1, with 12 bases matching TRBD2. J gave up 4 bases and V 3 bases, and 7 bases lay outside the gene matches. The germline CDR1 and CDR2 sequences are SGHNT and YENEEA. The CDR3 totals 17 residues. In DNA, the CDR3 is TGTGCCAGCAGCTTTATATCGGGACTAGCGGGTTACAATGAGCAGTTCTTC. Its protein is CASSFISGLAGYNEQFF.

This clonotype was counted a few times. The chain links TRBV9 to TRBJ2-2; D is perhaps TRBD2 (5 bases). V was trimmed by 4 bases and J by 10 bases, leaving 26 bases between them. The CDR3 has 17 amino acids. Germline CDR1 is SGDLS and CDR2 is YYNGEE. CDR3 sequence reads: CASSFHPTRAEEEELFF. The CDR3 coding sequence is TGTGCCAGCAGCTTCCACCCGACAAGGGCAGAGGAGGAGGAGCTGTTTTTT. The full variable domain, in which reference TRBV9 and TRBJ2-2 provide the parts outside the CDR3, is DSGVTQTPKHLITATGQRVTLRCSPRSGDLSVYWYQQSLDQGLQFLIQYYNGEERAKGNILERFSAQQFPDLHSELNLSSLELGDSALYFCASSFHPTRAEEEELFFGEGSRLTVL.

J is TRBJ1-1 and V is TRBV12-3 or TRBV12-4, with TRBD1 as a possible D gene (5 bases). The CDR3 loop spans 15 amino acids. V was clipped by 6 bases and J by 0 bases, with 14 bases between them. The chain's CDR3 is CASRADILVNTEAFF. The DNA of the CDR3 is TGTGCCAGCAGGGCGGACATCTTAGTGAACACTGAAGCTTTCTTT.